Shown below are 21 T cell receptor beta chains from a single sample sequenced in a study of human T cells and chemical hapten exposure. Each CDR3 protein is one row after TCRdb ran MiXCR on the RACE reads. The profile shows some 51,000 distinct CDR3 sequences, roughly 9.9% of them singletons. Specified time point: pre-sensitization, week 0. The treatment was: therapeutic diphenylcyclopropenone sensitization with weekly scalp DPC. The starting material was whole blood, obtained in connection with sensitization to the hapten diphenylcyclopropenone (DPC). All receptors come from a woman aged 40-49 years with alopecia areata. Some clones in this sample may be carry-over from other donors' samples.

This clonotype was seen a handful of times. The rearrangement links TRBV4-3 to TRBJ2-1, with TRBD2 matching 10 bases. Germline V gene sequence: CDR1 LGHNA, CDR2 YSLEER. The CDR3 length is 15 residues. The V segment lost 2 bases and the J segment 5 bases; nucleotides outside the gene matches: 3. The CDR3 nucleotides read TGCGCCAGCAGCCAACTAGCGGGGGCAAACAATGAGCAGTTCTTC. Amino acids: CASSQLAGANNEQFF.

In its sample, this clonotype was seen many times. V and J are TRBV29-1 and TRBJ2-3, with D hard to call. V was shortened by 4 bases and J by 2 bases, with 10 bases between the two germline ends. The germline gives CDR1 SQVTM, CDR2 ANQGSEA. CDR3 size: 13 residues. CDR3 nucleotide sequence: TGCAGCGTTGCTGGAATGAACACAGATACGCAGTATTTT. This sequence encodes CSVAGMNTDTQYF.

This clonotype was recorded many times. The chain combines TRBV7-3 with TRBJ2-3; D possibly matches TRBD1 or TRBD2 (6 bases each). CDR3 length: 14 residues. CDR1 is SGHTA and CDR2 is FQGTGA in the germline V gene. Trimming removed 4 bases at V and 4 bases at J, with 12 bases between. The CDR3 DNA follows: TGTGCCAGCAGCTCAATCGGGGGCTCAGATACGCAGTATTTT. Translating it yields CASSSIGGSDTQYF.

This clonotype has a count of ten or more. V gene TRBV6-2 or TRBV6-3 combines with J gene TRBJ1-4; 9 bases line up with TRBD1. Germline loops: CDR1 MNHEY, CDR2 SVGEGT. The CDR3 is made up of 17 amino acids. V was pared by 5 bases and J by 3 bases, with 10 bases of the junction left unmatched. The CDR3 nucleotides are TGTGCCAGCAGTGAGTGGACAGGGGTCAGCGCTAATGAAAAACTGTTTTTT. Protein product: CASSEWTGVSANEKLFF.

This clonotype was observed many times. The chain carries TRBV29-1 and TRBJ2-7; D may correspond to TRBD1 or TRBD2 (6 bases each). Trimming took off 7 bases at V and 0 bases at J, with 19 bases between the two ends. This CDR3 is 15 amino acids long. Germline assignment: CDR1 SQVTM and CDR2 ANQGSEA. CDR3 DNA sequence: TGCAGCGCCGTCACGGGGGCAGGGGCCTCCTACGAGCAGTACTTC. Protein sequence: CSAVTGAGASYEQYF.

This clonotype was recorded many times. The chain joins TRBV6-1 to TRBJ1-5, with 8 nucleotides matching TRBD1. The CDR3 is made up of 18 amino acids. Germline V gene sequence: CDR1 MNHNS, CDR2 SASEGT. J was trimmed by 0 bases and V by 6 bases; bases with no gene match: 13. The CDR3 DNA is TGTGCCAGCAGCTTATACGGACCAGGGGGCAATAGCAATCAGCCCCAGCATTTT. This encodes CASSLYGPGGNSNQPQHF.

The rearrangement uses TRBV28 and TRBJ1-1; D is unresolved. Trimming removed 5 bases from V and 7 bases from J, with 11 bases in between. The CDR3 totals 12 residues. Germline loops: CDR1 MDHEN, CDR2 SYDVKM. CDR3 sequence: CASSLRHLEAFF. The CDR3 region has the DNA TGTGCCAGCAGTCTACGGCACCTTGAAGCTTTCTTT. Drawing the rest from reference TRBV28 and TRBJ1-1, the complete variable domain is DVKVTQSSRYLVKRTGEKVFLECVQDMDHENMFWYRQDPGLGLRLIYFSYDVKMKEKGDIPEGYSVSREKKERFSLILESASTNQTSMYLCASSLRHLEAFFGQGTRLTVV.

This sequence joins TRBV2 and TRBJ2-2; TRBD1 is a possible D gene (5 bases). The CDR3 has 15 residues. V shed 5 bases and J shed 4 bases, with 14 bases lying between them. Germline V gene sequence: CDR1 SNHLY, CDR2 FYNNEI. CDR3 residues: CASSTSRGGTGELFF. In nucleotides, the CDR3 is TGTGCCAGCAGTACGTCTAGGGGTGGCACCGGGGAGCTGTTTTTT.

The sample holds many counts of this clonotype. The chain carries TRBV20-1 and TRBJ2-3; no firm D call. The CDR3 consists of 10 residues. Germline assignment: CDR1 DFQATT and CDR2 SNEGSKA (reference sequence). Trimming pared 5 bases from V and 5 bases from J, leaving 5 bases between. The CDR3 nucleotides read TGCAGTGCTGGGCGAGATACGCAGTATTTT. It specifies CSAGRDTQYF.

This clonotype was seen many times. The chain employs TRBV11-2 and TRBJ1-1; D is unclear. V dropped 0 bases and J dropped 4 bases, with 12 bases sitting between them. Germline-derived CDR1 and CDR2 are SGHAT and FQNNGV. The CDR3 sequence is 15 residues long. The DNA for the CDR3 is TGTGCCAGCAGCTTAGAGTGGGCGGCGACCACTGAAGCTTTCTTT. Amino acids: CASSLEWAATTEAFF.

In this sample, this clonotype turned up many times. This chain joins TRBV6-6 and TRBJ2-1, with D perhaps matching TRBD2 (7 bases). CDR1 and CDR2 from the germline V gene are MNHNY and SVGAGI (reference sequence). This CDR3 spans 15 amino acids. The V gene lost 7 bases and the J gene lost 6 bases, with 19 bases spanning the gap. Here the CDR3 DNA reads TGTGCCAGCATATTTAAAGGGGGGGCAGTCAATGAGCAGTTCTTC. This codes for CASIFKGGAVNEQFF.

This clonotype has more than one count but fewer than ten. The V call is TRBV18, the J call TRBJ2-5, with D hard to call. The length of the CDR3 is 13 residues. Germline V gene data show CDR1 as KGHSH and CDR2 as LQKENI. V dropped 1 base and J dropped 2 bases, with 5 bases sitting between them. DNA for the CDR3: TGTGCCAGCTCACCACGGCGACAAGAGACCCAGTACTTC. The encoded protein is CASSPRRQETQYF.

This clonotype was picked up many times. The chain carries TRBV9 and TRBJ2-1; 8 nucleotides align to TRBD2. V trimming: 0 bases; J trimming: 9 bases; junction bases outside the gene matches: 8. Germline lookup yields CDR1 SGDLS and CDR2 YYNGEE. This CDR3 contains 15 residues. CDR3 sequence (DNA): TGTGCCAGCAGCGTAGGGCTAGCGGGTACCACTGAGCAGTTCTTC. Residues: CASSVGLAGTTEQFF.

The chain joins TRBV21-1 to TRBJ1-6; the table's TRBD1 call for D was not verified on the DNA. TRBV21-1 is an annotated pseudogene. The CDR3 is 13 residues long. CDR3 sequence: CASSKEGDSPLHF. The CDR3 DNA follows: TGTGCCAGCAGCAAAGAGGGGGATTCACCCCTCCACTTT.

This chain connects TRBV4-1 to TRBJ2-2; D unclear. Germline-derived CDR1 and CDR2 are MGHRA and YSYEKL. The CDR3 has 15 residues. V was pared by 1 base and J by 0 bases, with 6 bases between. The CDR3 sequence is CASSQGPTNTGELFF. The CDR3 DNA reads TGCGCCAGCAGCCAAGGGCCGACGAACACCGGGGAGCTGTTTTTT.

This clonotype has only a few counts. V usage is TRBV5-4 and J usage is TRBJ1-6; D gene uncertain. The length of the CDR3 is 13 residues. Looked up from germline, CDR1 is SGHNT and CDR2 is YYREEE (reference sequence). V lost 0 bases, J lost 9 bases, and 7 bases lay in between. CDR3 sequence: CASSLVESSPLHF. In DNA, the CDR3 is TGTGCCAGCAGCTTGGTAGAGTCTTCACCCCTCCACTTT. The complete variable domain, with remaining parts taken from reference TRBV5-4 and TRBJ1-6, reads ETGVTQSPTHLIKTRGQQVTLRCSSQSGHNTVSWYQQALGQGPQFIFQYYREEENGRGNFPPRFSGLQFPNYSSELNVNALELDDSALYLCASSLVESSPLHFGNGTRLTVT.

This clonotype was detected many times. V and J are TRBV2 and TRBJ1-5, with TRBD1 identical over 9 bases. V lost 6 bases and J lost 5; bases outside the gene matches: 5. CDR1 is SNHLY, CDR2 FYNNEI, per germline. CDR3 length: 14 residues. CDR3 in DNA: TGTGCCAGCAGGGGACAGGGAAACTATCAGCCCCAGCATTTT. This codes for CASRGQGNYQPQHF.

This clonotype showed up many times. Here the CDR3 reads CASSSPFNSSEQFF. The CDR3 DNA is TGTGCCAGCAGCTCCCCTTTTAACTCGTCTGAGCAGTTCTTC. The chain recombines TRBV7-3 with TRBJ2-1; D gene ambiguous. V dropped 4 bases and J dropped 9 bases, with 16 bases sitting between them. The CDR3 length is 14 residues. Per the germline V gene, CDR1 is SGHTA and CDR2 is FQGTGA. The full variable domain, rest sourced from reference TRBV7-3 and TRBJ2-1, is GAGVSQTPSNKVTEKGKYVELRCDPISGHTALYWYRQSLGQGPEFLIYFQGTGAADDSGLPNDRFFAVRPEGSVSTLKIQRTERGDSAVYLCASSSPFNSSEQFFGPGTRLTVL.

This clonotype was observed many times. V and J are TRBV5-1 and TRBJ2-5; 11 bases map to TRBD2. Germline V CDR1 and CDR2: SGHRS, YFSETQ. CDR3 length equals 16 residues. With 0 bases clipped from V and 1 base from J, the junction kept 2 bases outside the gene matches. This CDR3 is CASSLVLAGGQETQYF. The CDR3 DNA follows: TGCGCCAGCAGCTTGGTTCTAGCGGGGGGCCAAGAGACCCAGTACTTC.

This clonotype was found a few times. The chain has TRBV6-1 and TRBJ1-2; 7 nucleotides match TRBD1. There are 13 residues in the CDR3. The germline gives CDR1 MNHNS, CDR2 SASEGT. With V trimmed by 6 bases and J by 4 bases, 5 bases remained unmatched. The CDR3 DNA sequence: TGTGCCAGCAGAACAGGGGCCATCTATGGCTACACCTTC. Amino acid sequence: CASRTGAIYGYTF.

Ten or more counts support this clonotype. This chain uses TRBV28 with TRBJ2-7, with 9 bases lining up with TRBD1. J lost 0 bases, V lost 6 bases, and 3 bases had no gene match. Germline V gene sequence: CDR1 MDHEN, CDR2 SYDVKM. CDR3 length: 14 residues. CDR3 sequence reads: CASRGTGSSYEQYF. The CDR3 nucleotides are TGTGCCAGCAGAGGGACAGGGTCCTCCTACGAGCAGTACTTC.